These 24 T cell receptor beta chains came from one sample sequenced in a study of cytomegalovirus exposure and HLA in healthy donors. Clones were read by immunoSEQ multiplex PCR, and TCRdb kept only the in-frame ones, dropping some. The sample lists some 79,000 clones, 90% to 95% occurring once. The sequenced sample was PBMCs. All receptors come from a woman between 18 and 29 years old in good health and CMV-seropositive.

The gene calls are TRBV30 and TRBJ1-1; D is unclear. Germline V CDR1 and CDR2: GTSNPN, SVGIG (reference sequence). The germline V and J ends were trimmed by 3 bases and 3 bases, with 5 bases remaining between them. The CDR3 contains 11 residues. CDR3 amino acids: CAWRQDTEAFF. The CDR3 DNA follows: TGTGCCTGGAGGCAGGACACTGAAGCTTTCTTT. The full variable domain, with the rest looked up from reference TRBV30 and TRBJ1-1, is SQTIHQWPATLVQPVGSPLSLECTVEGTSNPNLYWYRQAAGRGLQLLFYSVGIGQISSEVPQNLSASRPQDRQFILSSKKLLLSDSGFYLCAWRQDTEAFFGQGTRLTVV.

The chain couples TRBV6-5 to TRBJ1-6; D may be TRBD1 (5 bases). The CDR3 totals 11 residues. The germline V gene has CDR1 MNHEY and CDR2 SVGAGI. Trimming left V 6 bases short and J 12 bases short, with 9 bases between. CDR3 nucleotides: TGTGCCAGCAGATCGGGGGGACCCCTCCACTTT. It is translated as CASRSGGPLHF.

V gene TRBV27 combines with J gene TRBJ1-4; 8 nucleotides match TRBD1. Per germline, CDR1 MNHEY and CDR2 SMNVEV (reference sequence). J gave up 16 bases and V 4 bases, and 2 bases lay outside the gene matches. The CDR3 is 10 amino acids. The CDR3 sequence is CASSSGQEFF. CDR3 DNA: TGTGCCAGCAGTTCGGGACAGGAGTTTTTT.

CDR3 DNA: TGTGCCAGCAGCTGGGACAGGGGGCCCAATCAGCCCCAGCATTTT. Translating gives CASSWDRGPNQPQHF. This chain joins TRBV5-5 and TRBJ1-5, with TRBD1 matching over 12 bases. CDR1 and CDR2 from the germline V gene are SGHKS and YYEKEE (reference sequence). This CDR3 region has 15 residues. J was trimmed by 3 bases and V by 3 bases; bases with no gene match: 1. The full variable domain, with the rest looked up from reference TRBV5-5 and TRBJ1-5, is DAGVTQSPTHLIKTRGQQVTLRCSPISGHKSVSWYQQVLGQGPQFIFQYYEKEERGRGNFPDRFSARQFPNYSSELNVNALLLGDSALYLCASSWDRGPNQPQHFGDGTRLSIL.

The rearrangement links TRBV28 to TRBJ1-5, with unresolved D. The CDR3 loop spans 15 amino acids. Germline V gives CDR1 MDHEN, CDR2 SYDVKM. V was cut by 5 bases and J by 3 bases, with 14 bases left in between. The CDR3 here is CASSPTGAFNQPQHF. The CDR3 DNA sequence: TGTGCCAGCAGTCCAACTGGAGCGTTCAATCAGCCCCAGCATTTT. Together with reference TRBV28 and TRBJ1-5, the CDR3 gives the full variable domain: DVKVTQSSRYLVKRTGEKVFLECVQDMDHENMFWYRQDPGLGLRLIYFSYDVKMKEKGDIPEGYSVSREKKERFSLILESASTNQTSMYLCASSPTGAFNQPQHFGDGTRLSIL.

The chain joins TRBV15 to TRBJ1-3; TRBD1 aligns across 8 bases. CDR1 and CDR2 (germline): LNHNV, YYDKDF (reference sequence). Losses at the gene ends were 1 base for V and 3 bases for J; bases not matched to a gene: 8. The CDR3 is 17 amino acids. The CDR3 loop reads CATSRGTGGLIGNTIYF. CDR3 in DNA: TGTGCCACCAGCAGAGGAACAGGGGGTCTTATTGGAAACACCATATATTTT.

The chain combines TRBV28 with TRBJ1-6; D not certain. CDR1 is MDHEN, CDR2 SYDVKM, per germline. This CDR3 is built from 14 residues. V lost 6 bases and J 9 bases, leaving 15 bases between the germline ends. The CDR3 region has the DNA TGTGCCAGCAGCTACGGGTGGGCGGGTTCACCCCTCCACTTT. It yields the protein CASSYGWAGSPLHF.

The chain recombines TRBV7-8 with TRBJ2-7, with D possibly TRBD2 on 5 matching bases. Trimming cost V 1 base and J 3 bases, with 19 bases left between them. This CDR3 is 17 amino acids long. CDR1 and CDR2 (germline): SGHVS, FQNEAQ. The CDR3 loop is CASSLVGFGVTNYEQYF. The CDR3 DNA reads as TGTGCCAGCAGCTTAGTTGGGTTCGGGGTGACCAACTACGAGCAGTACTTC.

This chain links TRBV6-5 with TRBJ2-7; TRBD1 matches at 8 bases. J lost 7 bases, V lost 5 bases, and 13 bases had no gene match. CDR3 length: 15 amino acids. Germline V gene sequence: CDR1 MNHEY, CDR2 SVGAGI. CDR3 sequence (DNA): TGTGCCAGCAGTCAACCCCGGACAGGGCGTAGAGAGCAGTACTTC. Translation: CASSQPRTGRREQYF.

V usage is TRBV10-3 and J usage is TRBJ2-1; the match to TRBD1 covers 7 bases. J gave up 8 bases and V 10 bases, and 8 bases lay outside the gene matches. The CDR3 has 12 amino acids. Looked up from germline, CDR1 is ENHRY and CDR2 is SYGVKD. The chain's CDR3 is CATQTGLHEQFF. CDR3 in DNA: TGTGCCACACAGACAGGGCTCCATGAGCAGTTCTTC.

The CDR3 sequence is CASSLGSGGGNEKLFF. CDR3 in DNA: TGTGCCAGCAGCCTAGGGTCTGGGGGGGGAAATGAAAAACTGTTTTTT. V gene TRBV28 combines with J gene TRBJ1-4; TRBD1 might be the D (5 bases). The CDR3 has 16 amino acids. Trimming cost V 6 bases and J 5 bases, with 19 bases left between them. Germline CDR1 is MDHEN and CDR2 is SYDVKM.

This chain joins TRBV27 and TRBJ2-1, with TRBD2 matching over 8 bases. The CDR3 length is 14 residues. The junction had 6 bases not matched to a gene; V was cut back by 3 bases and J by 8 bases. From germline, CDR1 is MNHEY and CDR2 SMNVEV (reference sequence). CDR3 sequence (DNA): TGTGCCAGCAGTTTGCTAGCGGGTAGGGATGAGCAGTTCTTC. This translates into CASSLLAGRDEQFF.

This chain links TRBV7-9 with TRBJ1-2, with 7 bases that match TRBD1. Germline V CDR1 and CDR2: SEHNR, FQNEAQ (reference sequence). Trimming took 5 bases from V and 2 from J; bases not matched to a gene: 8. The CDR3 is made up of 15 amino acids. For the CDR3, the DNA is TGTGCCAGCAGCCCTAGGGGACAGCTAAACTATGGCTACACCTTC. Protein product: CASSPRGQLNYGYTF.

The chain carries TRBV4-3 and TRBJ1-2; 9 positions agree with TRBD1. The CDR3 contains 14 residues. Germline V gene data show CDR1 as LGHNA and CDR2 as YSLEER. V dropped 4 bases and J dropped 7; count of bases not matched to a gene: 7. DNA of the CDR3: TGCGCCAGCAGCCTCGACAGGGGGGGAGGTGGCTACACCTTC. It yields the protein CASSLDRGGGGYTF.

The chain employs TRBV11-3 and TRBJ2-1; TRBD2 aligns across 9 bases. Trimming removed 5 bases from V and 10 bases from J; junction bases left unmatched: 12. The CDR3 sequence is 15 residues long. From germline, CDR1 is SGHNT and CDR2 YENEEA. For the CDR3, the DNA is TGTGCCAGCAGCCCCCGAGGGACTAGCATCCCGGAGCAGTTCTTC. It translates to CASSPRGTSIPEQFF.

V is TRBV5-1 and J is TRBJ2-1; 11 bases match TRBD1. V shed 4 bases, J shed 3 bases, and the junction held 9 bases outside the gene matches. Germline CDR1 is SGHRS and CDR2 is YFSETQ. The CDR3 totals 17 residues. The chain's CDR3 is CASSPRDGTGGYNEQFF. For the CDR3, the DNA is TGCGCCAGCAGCCCCCGCGATGGGACAGGGGGCTACAATGAGCAGTTCTTC. The full variable domain, completed using reference TRBV5-1 and TRBJ2-1, is KAGVTQTPRYLIKTRGQQVTLSCSPISGHRSVSWYQQTPGQGLQFLFEYFSETQRNKGNFPGRFSGRQFSNSRSEMNVSTLELGDSALYLCASSPRDGTGGYNEQFFGPGTRLTVL.

The chain joins TRBV2 to TRBJ2-7, with TRBD1 matching over 9 bases. There are 14 residues in the CDR3. Germline V gene lookup returns CDR1 SNHLY and CDR2 FYNNEI. V lost 6 bases, J lost 4 bases, and 7 bases stayed unmatched. CDR3 sequence reads: CASSDRDRVYEQYF. Written as DNA, the CDR3 is TGTGCCAGCAGCGACCGGGACAGGGTATACGAGCAGTACTTC.

The CDR3 reads CASSFSPGGKFF. DNA for the CDR3: TGTGCCAGCAGTTTTTCCCCAGGAGGCAAGTTCTTC. This sequence joins TRBV2 and TRBJ2-1; a possible D gene is TRBD2 (5 bases). This CDR3 comprises 12 residues. V was clipped by 5 bases and J by 14 bases, with 16 bases between them. CDR1 and CDR2 (germline): SNHLY, FYNNEI.

The CDR3 DNA reads as TGTGCCACCAGCAGAGAAAACAGCTACGAGCAGTACTTC. The encoded protein is CATSRENSYEQYF. V usage is TRBV15 and J usage is TRBJ2-7; D ambiguous. V lost 0 bases and J 3 bases, leaving 6 bases between the germline ends. CDR1 LNHNV and CDR2 YYDKDF come from the germline V gene (reference sequence). The CDR3 consists of 13 residues.

This chain's CDR3 is CASSSPRPGEGYTF. The CDR3 DNA reads as TGTGCCAGCAGTTCCCCTCGGCCGGGGGAGGGCTACACCTTC. V gene TRBV27 combines with J gene TRBJ1-2, with D maybe TRBD1 (5 bases). Germline CDR1 reads MNHEY; CDR2 reads SMNVEV (reference sequence). V was trimmed by 4 bases and J by 8 bases, leaving 17 bases between them. The CDR3 length is 14 residues.

The chain has TRBV6-1 and TRBJ1-5; D is perhaps TRBD1 (5 bases). The V gene lost 5 bases and the J gene lost 3 bases, with 14 bases spanning the gap. Germline V gene sequence: CDR1 MNHNS, CDR2 SASEGT. The CDR3 totals 15 residues. CDR3 protein: CASSPGGPLNQPQHF. The CDR3 DNA reads as TGTGCCAGCAGTCCCGGGGGACCGCTCAATCAGCCCCAGCATTTT.

The chain couples TRBV5-1 to TRBJ1-1; a weak D match, TRBD1 (5 bases). Germline values: CDR1 SGHRS, CDR2 YFSETQ. Trimming took 3 bases from V and 10 from J, leaving 19 bases between them. The CDR3 spans 14 residues. CDR3 sequence: CASSSQGPLDRAFF. As DNA, the CDR3 is TGCGCCAGCAGCTCTCAGGGCCCACTTGATAGAGCTTTCTTT.

V and J are TRBV4-1 and TRBJ2-1; no firm D call. V was shortened by 0 bases and J by 10 bases, with 13 bases between the two germline ends. The CDR3 consists of 14 residues. The germline V gene encodes CDR1 MGHRA and CDR2 YSYEKL. The CDR3 protein is CASSQDLALWEQFF. CDR3 nucleotide sequence: TGCGCCAGCAGCCAAGATTTGGCCTTGTGGGAGCAGTTCTTC.

J is TRBJ2-1 and V is TRBV11-2; 13 nucleotides match TRBD2. There are 15 residues in the CDR3. The J segment lost 10 bases and the V segment lost 4 bases, leaving 7 bases of the junction unmatched. Germline CDR1 is SGHAT and CDR2 is FQNNGV. DNA of the CDR3: TGTGCCAGCAGCTCGAGGACTAGCGGGGGTTACGAGCAGTTCTTC. It translates to CASSSRTSGGYEQFF. The variable domain in full, completed from reference TRBV11-2 and TRBJ2-1, reads EAGVAQSPRYKIIEKRQSVAFWCNPISGHATLYWYQQILGQGPKLLIQFQNNGVVDDSQLPKDRFSAERLKGVDSTLKIQPAKLEDSAVYLCASSSRTSGGYEQFFGPGTRLTVL.